This T cell receptor beta chain was recorded in a study of T cells after posttransplantation cyclophosphamide. The germline V gene encodes CDR1 SGHRS and CDR2 YFSETQ. The CDR3 sequence is 15 residues long. V lost 0 bases and J 4 bases, leaving 14 bases between the germline ends. The protocol was immunoSEQ multiplex PCR, while the TCRdb copy is restricted to in-frame clones and leaves out a portion. The sample has approximately 20,000 clones, 75% to 90% seen once. As for this clone: Its antigen is not identified.

Methotrexate plus calcineurin inhibitor accompanied controls' myeloablative marrow transplants; sampling was 1 year later. The study, taken as a whole, reports: Recipient CMV seropositivity and CMV reactivation strongly tracked TRB clonality. Blood and skin or GI T cell repertoires showed limited TRB overlap. Later blood repertoires were often dominated by clones from the donor CD8+ memory compartment.

The TCR was taken from a female patient aged 30 to 45 who received an allogeneic stem cell transplant from an unrelated donor, was CMV-positive, and had acute and chronic GVHD. Some T cells may be transferred from the graft donor. Specimen: PBMCs, collected about 350 days after allogeneic stem cell transplant with calcineurin inhibitor and methotrexate. The V and J genes are TRBV5-1 and TRBJ2-7; D perhaps matches TRBD2 (6 bases). The CDR3 protein is CASSLEGGGWYEQYF. In nucleotides, the CDR3 is TGCGCCAGCAGCTTGGAGGGAGGAGGGTGGTACGAGCAGTACTTC. The entire variable domain, with the rest obtained from reference TRBV5-1 and TRBJ2-7, is as follows: KAGVTQTPRYLIKTRGQQVTLSCSPISGHRSVSWYQQTPGQGLQFLFEYFSETQRNKGNFPGRFSGRQFSNSRSEMNVSTLELGDSALYLCASSLEGGGWYEQYFGPGTRLTVT.